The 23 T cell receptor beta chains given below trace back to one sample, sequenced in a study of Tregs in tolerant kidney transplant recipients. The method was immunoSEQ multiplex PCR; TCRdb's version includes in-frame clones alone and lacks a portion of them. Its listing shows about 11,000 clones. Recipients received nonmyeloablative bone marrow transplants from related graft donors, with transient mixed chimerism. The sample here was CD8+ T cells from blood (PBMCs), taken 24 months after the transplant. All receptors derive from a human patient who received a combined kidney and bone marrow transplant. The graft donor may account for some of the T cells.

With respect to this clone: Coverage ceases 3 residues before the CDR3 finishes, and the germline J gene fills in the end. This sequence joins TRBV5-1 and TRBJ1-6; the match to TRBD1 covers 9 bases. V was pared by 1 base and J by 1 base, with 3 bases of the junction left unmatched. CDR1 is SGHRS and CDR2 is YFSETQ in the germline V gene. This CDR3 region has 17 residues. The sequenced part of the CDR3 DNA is TGCGCCAGCAGCTTGAAGGGGACAGGGTCCTATAATTCACCC. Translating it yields CASSLKGTGSYNSP. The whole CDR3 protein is CASSLKGTGSYNSPLHF.

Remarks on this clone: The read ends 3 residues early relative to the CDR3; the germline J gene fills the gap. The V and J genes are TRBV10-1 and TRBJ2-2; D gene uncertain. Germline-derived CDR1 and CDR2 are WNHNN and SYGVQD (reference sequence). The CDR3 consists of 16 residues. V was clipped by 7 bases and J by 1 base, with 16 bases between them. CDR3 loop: CASTPRVAWNTGELFF. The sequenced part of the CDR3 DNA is TGCGCCAGCACCCCTCGGGTAGCCTGGAACACCGGGGAG.

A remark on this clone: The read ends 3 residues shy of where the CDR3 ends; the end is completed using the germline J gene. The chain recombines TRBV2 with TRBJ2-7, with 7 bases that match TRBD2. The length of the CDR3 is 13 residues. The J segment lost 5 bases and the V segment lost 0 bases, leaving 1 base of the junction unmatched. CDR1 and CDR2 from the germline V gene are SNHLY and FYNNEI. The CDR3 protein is CASSEAAGHEQYF. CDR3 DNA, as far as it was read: TGTGCCAGCAGTGAAGCAGCGGGACACGAG.

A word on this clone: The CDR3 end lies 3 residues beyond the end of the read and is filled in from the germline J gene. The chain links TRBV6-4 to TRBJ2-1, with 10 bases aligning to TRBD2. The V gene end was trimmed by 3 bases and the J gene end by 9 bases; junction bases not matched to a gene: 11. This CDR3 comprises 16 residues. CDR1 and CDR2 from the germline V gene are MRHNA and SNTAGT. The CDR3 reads CASSELAGLAMSEQFF. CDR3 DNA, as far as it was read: TGTGCCAGCAGTGAGTTAGCGGGACTAGCGATGTCTGAG.

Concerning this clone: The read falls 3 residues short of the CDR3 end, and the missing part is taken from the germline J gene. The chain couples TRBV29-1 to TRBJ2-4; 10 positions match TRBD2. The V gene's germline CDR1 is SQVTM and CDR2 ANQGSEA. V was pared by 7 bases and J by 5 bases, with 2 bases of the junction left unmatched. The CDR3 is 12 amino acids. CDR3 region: CSAGLAENIQYF. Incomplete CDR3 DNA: TGCAGCGCCGGACTAGCGGAAAACATT. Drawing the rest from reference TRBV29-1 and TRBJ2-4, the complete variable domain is SAVISQKPSRDICQRGTSLTIQCQVDSQVTMMFWYRQQPGQSLTLIATANQGSEATYESGFVIDKFPISRPNLTFSTLTVSNMSPEDSSIYLCSAGLAENIQYFGAGTRLSVL.

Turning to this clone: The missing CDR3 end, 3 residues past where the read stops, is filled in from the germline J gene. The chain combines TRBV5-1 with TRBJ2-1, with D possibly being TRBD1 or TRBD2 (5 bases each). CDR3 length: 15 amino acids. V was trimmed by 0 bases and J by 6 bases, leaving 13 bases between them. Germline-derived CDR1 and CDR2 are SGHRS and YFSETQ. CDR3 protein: CASSLGGAGLNEQFF. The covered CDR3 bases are TGCGCCAGCAGCTTGGGAGGGGCAGGGCTCAATGAG.

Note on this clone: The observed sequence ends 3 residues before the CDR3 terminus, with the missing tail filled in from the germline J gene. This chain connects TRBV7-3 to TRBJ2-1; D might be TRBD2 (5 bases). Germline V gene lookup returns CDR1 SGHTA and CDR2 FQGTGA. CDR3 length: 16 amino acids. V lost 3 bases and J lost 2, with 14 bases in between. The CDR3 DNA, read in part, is TGTGCCAGCAGCTTCCTAGGAGGAGGCCCCTACAATGAG. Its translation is CASSFLGGGPYNE. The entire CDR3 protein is CASSFLGGGPYNEQFF. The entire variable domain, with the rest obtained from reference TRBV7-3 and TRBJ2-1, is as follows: GAGVSQTPSNKVTEKGKYVELRCDPISGHTALYWYRQSLGQGPEFLIYFQGTGAADDSGLPNDRFFAVRPEGSVSTLKIQRTERGDSAVYLCASSFLGGGPYNEQFFGPGTRLTVL.

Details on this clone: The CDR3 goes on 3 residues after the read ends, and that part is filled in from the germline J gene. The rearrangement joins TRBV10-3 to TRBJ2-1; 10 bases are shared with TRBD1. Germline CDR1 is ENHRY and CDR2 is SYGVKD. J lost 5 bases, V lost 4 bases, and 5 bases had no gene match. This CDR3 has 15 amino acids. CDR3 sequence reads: CAISGSGTGDNEQFF. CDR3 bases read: TGTGCCATCAGTGGCAGCGGGACAGGGGACAATGAG.

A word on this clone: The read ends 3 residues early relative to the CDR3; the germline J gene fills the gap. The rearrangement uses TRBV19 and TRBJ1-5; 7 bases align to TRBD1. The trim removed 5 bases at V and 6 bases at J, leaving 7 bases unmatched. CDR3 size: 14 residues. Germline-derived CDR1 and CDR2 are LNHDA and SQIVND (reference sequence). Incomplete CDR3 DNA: TGTGCCAGTAGTCCCGTGAGGGGGCCTCAGCCC. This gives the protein CASSPVRGPQP. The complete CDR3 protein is CASSPVRGPQPQHF.

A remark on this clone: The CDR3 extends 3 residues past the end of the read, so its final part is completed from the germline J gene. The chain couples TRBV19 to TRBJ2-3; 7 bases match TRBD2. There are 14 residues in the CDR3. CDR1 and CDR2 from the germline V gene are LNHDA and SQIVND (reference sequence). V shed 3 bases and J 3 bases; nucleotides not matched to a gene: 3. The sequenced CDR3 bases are TGTGCCAGTAGTATTGGTAGCGGGACAGATACG. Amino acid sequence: CASSIGSGTDT. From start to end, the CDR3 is CASSIGSGTDTQYF.

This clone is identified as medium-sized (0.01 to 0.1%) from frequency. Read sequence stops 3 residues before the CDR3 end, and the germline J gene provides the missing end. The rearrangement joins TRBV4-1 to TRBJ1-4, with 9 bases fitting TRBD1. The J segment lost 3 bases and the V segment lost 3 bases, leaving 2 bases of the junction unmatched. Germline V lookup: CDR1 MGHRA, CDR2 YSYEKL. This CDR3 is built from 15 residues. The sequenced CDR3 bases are TGCGCCAGCAGCCAGGGACAGGGAGCTAATGAAAAA. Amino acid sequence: CASSQGQGANEK. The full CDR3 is CASSQGQGANEKLFF.

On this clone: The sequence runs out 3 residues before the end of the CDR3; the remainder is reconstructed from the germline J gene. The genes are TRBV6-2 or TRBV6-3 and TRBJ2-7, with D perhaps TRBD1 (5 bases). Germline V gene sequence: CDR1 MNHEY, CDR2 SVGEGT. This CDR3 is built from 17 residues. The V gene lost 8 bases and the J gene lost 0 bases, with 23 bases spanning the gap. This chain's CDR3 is CASRTPSTGRSSYEQYF. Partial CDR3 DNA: TGTGCCAGCCGAACACCAAGTACAGGAAGGAGCTCCTACGAG.

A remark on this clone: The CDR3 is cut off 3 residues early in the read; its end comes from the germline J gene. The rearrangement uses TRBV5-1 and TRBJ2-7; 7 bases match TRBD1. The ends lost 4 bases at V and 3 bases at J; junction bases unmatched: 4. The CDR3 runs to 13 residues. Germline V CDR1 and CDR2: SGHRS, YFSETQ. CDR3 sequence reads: CASSLTGFYEQYF. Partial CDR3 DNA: TGCGCCAGCAGCCTGACAGGGTTCTACGAG.

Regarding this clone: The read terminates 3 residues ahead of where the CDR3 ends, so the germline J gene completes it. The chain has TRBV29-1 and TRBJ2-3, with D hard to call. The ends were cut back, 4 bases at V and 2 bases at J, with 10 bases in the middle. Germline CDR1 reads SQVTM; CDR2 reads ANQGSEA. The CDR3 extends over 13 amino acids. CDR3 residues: CSVVSSLTDTQYF. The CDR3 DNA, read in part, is TGCAGCGTTGTTTCTTCCCTCACAGATACG.

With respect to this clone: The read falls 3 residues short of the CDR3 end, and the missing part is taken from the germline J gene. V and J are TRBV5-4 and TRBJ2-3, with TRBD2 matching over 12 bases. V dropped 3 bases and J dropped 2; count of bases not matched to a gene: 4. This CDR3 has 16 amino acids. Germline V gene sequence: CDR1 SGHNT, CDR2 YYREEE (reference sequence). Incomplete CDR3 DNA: TGTGCCAGCAGCTCCCTAGCGGGAGGGGTCACAGATACG. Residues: CASSSLAGGVTDT. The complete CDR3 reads CASSSLAGGVTDTQYF. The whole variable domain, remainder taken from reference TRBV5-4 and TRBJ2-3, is ETGVTQSPTHLIKTRGQQVTLRCSSQSGHNTVSWYQQALGQGPQFIFQYYREEENGRGNFPPRFSGLQFPNYSSELNVNALELDDSALYLCASSSLAGGVTDTQYFGPGTRLTVL.

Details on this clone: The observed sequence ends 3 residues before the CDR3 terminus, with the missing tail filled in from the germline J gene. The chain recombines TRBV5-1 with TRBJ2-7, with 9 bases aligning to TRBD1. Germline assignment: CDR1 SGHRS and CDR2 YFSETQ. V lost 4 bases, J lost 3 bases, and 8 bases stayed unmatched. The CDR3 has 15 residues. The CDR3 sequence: CASSLRTGEYYEQYF. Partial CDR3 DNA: TGCGCCAGCAGCCTAAGGACAGGGGAGTACTACGAG.

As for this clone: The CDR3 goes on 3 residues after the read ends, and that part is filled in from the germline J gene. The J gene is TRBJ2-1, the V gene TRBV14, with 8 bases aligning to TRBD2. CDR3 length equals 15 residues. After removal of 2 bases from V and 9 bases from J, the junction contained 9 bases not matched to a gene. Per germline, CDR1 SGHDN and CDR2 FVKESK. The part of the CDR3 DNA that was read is TGTGCCAGCAGCCAACGTAGCGGGACGAGGGGTGAG. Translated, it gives CASSQRSGTRGE. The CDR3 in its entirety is CASSQRSGTRGEQFF. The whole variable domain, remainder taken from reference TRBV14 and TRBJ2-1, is EAGVTQFPSHSVIEKGQTVTLRCDPISGHDNLYWYRRVMGKEIKFLLHFVKESKQDESGMPNNRFLAERTGGTYSTLKVQPAELEDSGVYFCASSQRSGTRGEQFFGPGTRLTVL.

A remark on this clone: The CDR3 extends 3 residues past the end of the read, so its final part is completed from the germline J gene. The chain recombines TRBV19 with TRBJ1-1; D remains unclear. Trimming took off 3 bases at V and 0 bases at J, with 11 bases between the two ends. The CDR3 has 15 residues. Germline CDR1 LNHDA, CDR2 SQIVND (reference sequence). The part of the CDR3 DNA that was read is TGTGCCAGTAGTATTATGGAGACAATGAACACTGAA. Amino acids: CASSIMETMNTE. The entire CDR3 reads CASSIMETMNTEAFF. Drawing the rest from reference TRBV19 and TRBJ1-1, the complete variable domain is DGGITQSPKYLFRKEGQNVTLSCEQNLNHDAMYWYRQDPGQGLRLIYYSQIVNDFQKGDIAEGYSVSREKKESFPLTVTSAQKNPTAFYLCASSIMETMNTEAFFGQGTRLTVV.

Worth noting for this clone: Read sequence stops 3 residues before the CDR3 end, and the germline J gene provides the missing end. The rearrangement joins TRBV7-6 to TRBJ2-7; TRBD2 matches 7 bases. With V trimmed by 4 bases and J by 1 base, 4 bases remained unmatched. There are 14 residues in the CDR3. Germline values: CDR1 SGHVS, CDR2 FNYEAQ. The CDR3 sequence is CASSSAGGSYEQYF. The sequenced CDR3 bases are TGTGCCAGCAGCTCGGCCGGGGGGTCCTACGAG.

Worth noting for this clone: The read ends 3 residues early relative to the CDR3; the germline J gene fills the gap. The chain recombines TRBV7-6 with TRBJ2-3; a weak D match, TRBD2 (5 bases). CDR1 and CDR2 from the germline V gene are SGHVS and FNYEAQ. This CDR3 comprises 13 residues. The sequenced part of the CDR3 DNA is TGTGCCAGCAGCCCGGACCTGGAAGCGGCG. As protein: CASSPDLEAA. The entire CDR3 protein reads CASSPDLEAAQYF.

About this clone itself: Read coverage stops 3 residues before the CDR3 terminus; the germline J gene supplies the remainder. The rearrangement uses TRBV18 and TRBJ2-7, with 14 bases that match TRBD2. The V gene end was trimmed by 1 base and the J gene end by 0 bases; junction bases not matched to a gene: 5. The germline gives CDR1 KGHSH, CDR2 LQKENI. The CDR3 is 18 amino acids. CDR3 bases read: TGTGCCAGCTCACCACAGGGGGGACTAGCGGGAGTCTCCTACGAG. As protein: CASSPQGGLAGVSYE. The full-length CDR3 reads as CASSPQGGLAGVSYEQYF.

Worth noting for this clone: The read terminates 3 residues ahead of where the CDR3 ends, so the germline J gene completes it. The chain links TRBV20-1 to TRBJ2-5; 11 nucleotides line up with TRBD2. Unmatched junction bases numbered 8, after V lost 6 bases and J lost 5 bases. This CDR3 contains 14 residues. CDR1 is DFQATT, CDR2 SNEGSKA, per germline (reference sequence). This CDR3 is CSAQLAGEGETQYF. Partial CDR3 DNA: TGCAGTGCCCAACTAGCGGGAGAGGGGGAGACC.

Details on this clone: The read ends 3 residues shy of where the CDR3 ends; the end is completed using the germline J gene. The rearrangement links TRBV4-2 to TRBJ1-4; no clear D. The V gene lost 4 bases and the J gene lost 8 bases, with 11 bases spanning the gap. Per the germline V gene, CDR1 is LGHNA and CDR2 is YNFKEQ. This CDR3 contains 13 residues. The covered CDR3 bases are TGTGCCAGCAGCCCATCAGCGCAGGAAAAA. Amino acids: CASSPSAQEK. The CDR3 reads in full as CASSPSAQEKLFF.